Following are 24 T cell receptor beta chains from one sample sequenced in a study of CXCR4 blockade with PD-1 therapy in pancreatic cancer. Assay used: immunoSEQ multiplex PCR; TCRdb lists only in-frame clones, some missing. The data show around 1,500 clones, roughly two fifths seen once. The sequenced sample consisted of tumor tissue. The source is a human donor with pancreatic ductal adenocarcinoma.

This sequence joins TRBV28 and TRBJ2-3; D tentatively fits TRBD1 or TRBD2 (5 bases each). CDR3 length: 13 residues. Between the trimmed V and J ends, which lost 7 bases and 3 bases, there was a span of 11 bases. The germline gives CDR1 MDHEN, CDR2 SYDVKM. The CDR3 nucleotides read TGTGCCAGCACCCTCTGGGGGACAGATACGCAGTATTTT. Encoded protein: CASTLWGTDTQYF.

By share, this clone counts as large. The chain recombines TRBV4-1 with TRBJ2-3; 9 nucleotides match TRBD2. Germline assignment: CDR1 MGHRA and CDR2 YSYEKL. The J segment lost 8 bases and the V segment lost 0 bases, leaving 6 bases of the junction unmatched. The CDR3 covers 15 residues. In nucleotides, the CDR3 is TGCGCCAGCAGCCAAGATGGGACTAGCCGCCGTACGCAGTATTTT. The encoded protein is CASSQDGTSRRTQYF.

This clone is classed as medium-sized. This chain joins TRBV6-7 and TRBJ2-2; TRBD2 might be the D (5 bases). TRBV6-7 is an ORF, with its function uncertain. Trimming cost V 6 bases and J 0 bases, with 14 bases left between them. CDR3 length: 16 residues. The CDR3 reads CASSQAENANTGELFF. The CDR3, as DNA: TGTGCCAGCAGCCAAGCGGAGAACGCGAACACCGGGGAGCTGTTTTTT.

This sequence joins TRBV28 and TRBJ1-2; D gene ambiguous. Germline CDR1 reads MDHEN; CDR2 reads SYDVKM. V gave up 2 bases and J gave up 3 bases, with 10 bases separating them. The CDR3 runs to 14 residues. The DNA of the CDR3 is TGTGCCAGCAGTTTACTGGGAGCTGACTATGGCTACACCTTC. Its translation: CASSLLGADYGYTF.

V is TRBV30 and J is TRBJ1-4; 9 nucleotides match TRBD1. The CDR3 consists of 13 residues. CDR1 and CDR2 from the germline V gene are GTSNPN and SVGIG (reference sequence). Trimming removed 2 bases from V and 6 bases from J; junction bases left unmatched: 1. The CDR3 bases are TGTGCCTGGAGTCGACAGGGGGATGAAAAACTGTTTTTT. Translating gives CAWSRQGDEKLFF.

This clone was observed a few times. The rearrangement joins TRBV6-8 to TRBJ2-3, with D possibly TRBD1 on 5 matching bases. The germline gives CDR1 MNHGY, CDR2 SAAAGT. V was cut by 5 bases and J by 0 bases, with 12 bases left in between. This CDR3 contains 15 residues. CDR3 region: CASSLQGQSTDTQYF. DNA of the CDR3: TGTGCCAGCAGTCTGCAAGGACAAAGCACAGATACGCAGTATTTT.

The chain is built from TRBV6-7 and TRBJ2-5; the D is unclear. TRBV6-7 has ORF status, its function being uncertain. Trimming removed 2 bases from V and 5 bases from J, with 3 bases in between. CDR3 length equals 11 residues. CDR3 sequence: CASSYGETQYF. The DNA of the CDR3 is TGTGCCAGCAGTTACGGGGAGACCCAGTACTTC.

Judged by abundance, this clone is medium-sized. The chain joins TRBV11-3 to TRBJ2-7; tentatively, D is TRBD1 (5 bases). CDR1 and CDR2 from the germline V gene are SGHNT and YENEEA. The CDR3 totals 14 residues. Trimming stripped 2 bases from V and 5 bases from J, with 13 bases between. Here the CDR3 reads CASSLSSGSHEQYF. The DNA for the CDR3 is TGTGCCAGCAGCTTAAGTTCAGGGTCCCACGAGCAGTACTTC.

The chain couples TRBV5-1 to TRBJ2-7, with 8 bases that match TRBD2. Per the germline V gene, CDR1 is SGHRS and CDR2 is YFSETQ. The CDR3 runs 14 residues. J gave up 3 bases and V 4 bases, and 6 bases lay outside the gene matches. CDR3 region: CASSQTSGDYEQYF. The CDR3 DNA sequence: TGCGCCAGCAGCCAAACTAGCGGTGACTACGAGCAGTACTTC.

The chain has TRBV6-8 and TRBJ1-1, with TRBD1 as a possible D gene (5 bases). The CDR3 is made up of 12 amino acids. V was trimmed by 1 base and J by 8 bases, leaving 8 bases between them. Per germline, CDR1 MNHGY and CDR2 SAAAGT. CDR3 loop: CASSYLAGEAFF. CDR3 DNA: TGTGCCAGCAGTTACTTGGCAGGGGAAGCTTTCTTT.

The CDR3 DNA reads as TGTGCCACCAGCAGAGACCTGATCGCCGGGACAGAACAAGAGACCCAGTACTTC. Translation gives CATSRDLIAGTEQETQYF. The chain is built from TRBV15 and TRBJ2-5; TRBD1 aligns across 7 bases. The junction had 12 bases not matched to a gene; V was cut back by 0 bases and J by 2 bases. Germline V CDR1 and CDR2: LNHNV, YYDKDF (reference sequence). This CDR3 spans 18 amino acids.

This clone was detected a few times. The chain is built from TRBV19 and TRBJ2-7; D is perhaps TRBD1 (6 bases). V lost 5 bases and J lost 2, with 16 bases in between. CDR3 length: 15 residues. The V gene's germline CDR1 is LNHDA and CDR2 SQIVND (reference sequence). The CDR3 region is CASSSAPGQTYEQYF. CDR3 nucleotide sequence: TGTGCCAGTAGTTCAGCTCCGGGACAAACCTACGAGCAGTACTTC.

The chain links TRBV6-8 to TRBJ2-4; D ambiguous. The CDR3 extends over 12 amino acids. CDR1 MNHGY and CDR2 SAAAGT come from the germline V gene. V lost 6 bases and J lost 3, with 6 bases in between. The CDR3 DNA reads TGTGCCAGCAGGCTCTTCAAAAACATTCAGTACTTC. Its protein is CASRLFKNIQYF.

A few counts support this clone. The chain joins TRBV11-3 to TRBJ1-5; 7 nucleotides align to TRBD1. The CDR3 length is 16 residues. The junction had 10 bases not matched to a gene; V was cut back by 5 bases and J by 3 bases. CDR1 is SGHNT and CDR2 is YENEEA in the germline V gene. For the CDR3, the DNA is TGTGCCAGCAGCCTAACCGGGACAGTCCCCAATCAGCCCCAGCATTTT. Encoded protein: CASSLTGTVPNQPQHF.

The chain has TRBV18 and TRBJ1-6, with a weak D call TRBD1 (6 bases). The germline CDR1 and CDR2 sequences are KGHSH and LQKENI. The CDR3 sequence is 15 residues long. V was cut by 4 bases and J by 1 base, with 8 bases left in between. The CDR3, as DNA: TGTGCCAGCTCACGGCAGGGGTCCTATAATTCACCCCTCCACTTT. This translates into CASSRQGSYNSPLHF.

This chain joins TRBV25-1 and TRBJ2-1; D is undetermined. Between the trimmed V and J ends, which lost 3 bases and 4 bases, there was a span of 13 bases. CDR1 MGHDK and CDR2 SYGVNS come from the germline V gene. The CDR3 consists of 15 residues. CDR3 region: CASSDFKSVYNEQFF. The CDR3 region has the DNA TGTGCCAGCAGTGATTTTAAATCCGTTTACAATGAGCAGTTCTTC.

The chain links TRBV19 to TRBJ2-7, with TRBD1 matching 7 bases. Per germline, CDR1 LNHDA and CDR2 SQIVND (reference sequence). The length of the CDR3 is 15 residues. V lost 4 bases, J lost 1 base, and 7 bases stayed unmatched. CDR3 sequence (DNA): TGTGCCAGTAGTACGAAGAGACAGGGATCCTACGAGCAGTACTTC. As protein: CASSTKRQGSYEQYF.

This clone appeared a few times. The V and J genes are TRBV19 and TRBJ2-3, with 9 bases matching TRBD1. This CDR3 is 16 amino acids long. V was clipped by 3 bases and J by 3 bases; unmatched bases: 7. CDR1 and CDR2 from the germline V gene are LNHDA and SQIVND (reference sequence). CDR3 nucleotides: TGTGCCAGTAGTATTAGGCCTGGACAGGGGACAGATACGCAGTATTTT. Translating it yields CASSIRPGQGTDTQYF.

The chain joins TRBV12-5 to TRBJ2-1, with D tentatively TRBD1 (6 bases). The CDR3 is made up of 12 amino acids. CDR1 is LGHNT and CDR2 is FRNRAP in the germline V gene. V lost 7 bases and J 3 bases, leaving 7 bases between the germline ends. The CDR3 here is CASDRDYNEQFF. The CDR3 nucleotides read TGTGCTAGTGACAGGGACTACAATGAGCAGTTCTTC.

This clone is deemed medium-sized (0.01 to 0.1%). The chain has TRBV12-5 and TRBJ1-2, with D perhaps matching TRBD1 (6 bases). The germline V gene has CDR1 LGHNT and CDR2 FRNRAP. The CDR3 is made up of 14 amino acids. The CDR3 loop is CASISGGAGNGYTF. For the CDR3, the DNA is TGTGCCAGCATCTCCGGGGGCGCGGGGAATGGCTACACCTTC.

CDR3 DNA sequence: TGCAGCGTTGATTTGGGGGCTCAAGAGACCCAGTACTTC. This translates into CSVDLGAQETQYF. V usage is TRBV29-1 and J usage is TRBJ2-5, with D perhaps matching TRBD1 (6 bases). Germline loops: CDR1 SQVTM, CDR2 ANQGSEA. The CDR3 runs 13 residues. The V end was cut by 3 bases, the J end by 2 bases, with 10 bases between.

The V call is TRBV1, the J call TRBJ1-5. TRBV1 is deemed a pseudogene. The CDR3 runs to 19 residues. The CDR3 loop reads CTSSQDSLPNDRVNQPQHF. CDR3 nucleotide sequence: TGCACCAGCAGCCAAGATAGTCTACCCAATGACCGCGTCAATCAGCCCCAGCATTTT.

By share, this clone ranks as medium-sized. The rearrangement joins TRBV9 to TRBJ2-1; possibly TRBD1 or TRBD2 for D (5 bases each). There are 16 residues in the CDR3. Germline V gene lookup returns CDR1 SGDLS and CDR2 YYNGEE. V lost 0 bases and J 7 bases, leaving 17 bases between the germline ends. This CDR3 is CASSVARGEGLNEQFF. The CDR3, as DNA: TGTGCCAGCAGCGTAGCTAGGGGAGAAGGGCTAAATGAGCAGTTCTTC.

In this sample, this clone turned up a few times. The chain uses TRBV28 and TRBJ2-6; D remains ambiguous. The CDR3 extends over 15 amino acids. Trimming shortened V by 5 bases and J by 4 bases, and 12 bases separated the two germline ends. Germline V gene sequence: CDR1 MDHEN, CDR2 SYDVKM. CDR3 in amino acids: CASSLPRYGANVLTF. CDR3 nucleotides: TGTGCCAGCAGTCTGCCTCGGTACGGGGCCAACGTCCTGACTTTC. Full variable domain (remainder filled in from reference TRBV28 and TRBJ2-6): DVKVTQSSRYLVKRTGEKVFLECVQDMDHENMFWYRQDPGLGLRLIYFSYDVKMKEKGDIPEGYSVSREKKERFSLILESASTNQTSMYLCASSLPRYGANVLTFGAGSRLTVL.